This entry lists 30 T cell receptor beta chains sequenced from one sample in a study of T cells in Graves' hyperthyroidism and ophthalmopathy. RNA transcripts gave rise to amplified TCR beta CDR3 regions. Carried out on the TCR CDR3, a first-round RT-PCR used the HTBI primer set. TCRdb ran MiXCR on the multiplex PCR reads and lists one entry per CDR3 protein. This sample has about 680,000 distinct CDR3 sequences, with around 40% found just once. The sequencing input was blood. These receptors originate from a woman in her 40s with Graves' hyperthyroidism.

This clonotype was detected many times. CDR3 sequence (DNA): TGTGCCATCAGAGACATCGGCGGGGTCTCCGAGCAGTACTTC. It codes for CAIRDIGGVSEQYF. This chain connects TRBV10-3 to TRBJ2-7, with D possibly matching TRBD2 (6 bases). The V and J ends lost 6 bases and 6 bases respectively, with 18 bases between them. Per the germline V gene, CDR1 is ENHRY and CDR2 is SYGVKD. CDR3 length: 14 amino acids.

The chain carries TRBV20-1 and TRBJ2-5; 7 nucleotides agree with TRBD2. J lost 0 bases, V lost 6 bases, and 10 bases had no gene match. Germline CDR1 reads DFQATT; CDR2 reads SNEGSKA (reference sequence). CDR3 length: 15 residues. In DNA form, the CDR3 reads TGCAGTGCGTCTTGGGGGGGGGAGTACCAAGAGACCCAGTACTTC. Amino acids: CSASWGGEYQETQYF.

This clonotype appeared a few times. The DNA of the CDR3 is TGTGCCAGCAGCTCTGCCAGGGGGGTTACTGAAGCTTTCTTT. Residues: CASSSARGVTEAFF. The chain couples TRBV7-9 to TRBJ1-1, with 7 bases matching TRBD1. The CDR3 has 14 amino acids. V shed 4 bases and J 5 bases; nucleotides not matched to a gene: 7. The V gene's germline CDR1 is SEHNR and CDR2 FQNEAQ (reference sequence).

In its sample, this clonotype was seen many times. The chain links TRBV5-6 to TRBJ2-7; the D is unclear. V lost 4 bases to trimming and J lost 7 bases, with 12 bases between them. The germline CDR1 and CDR2 sequences are SGHDT and YYEEEE. CDR3 length equals 12 residues. In DNA form, the CDR3 reads TGTGCCAGCAGCCGGTCCCTAGGTGAGCAGTACTTC. Translation gives CASSRSLGEQYF.

The chain couples TRBV7-2 to TRBJ2-1, with 9 bases fitting TRBD2. The CDR3 loop spans 12 amino acids. Germline-derived CDR1 and CDR2 are SGHTA and FQGNSA. Trimming at V came to 0 bases and at J to 15 bases, leaving 3 bases not matched to a gene. CDR3 loop: CASSLALAGRFF. The CDR3 DNA follows: TGTGCCAGCAGCTTAGCTCTAGCGGGACGGTTCTTC.

The CDR3 spells CATSRPQGTAYEHF. CDR3 in DNA: TGTGCCACCAGCAGACCTCAGGGGACAGCTTACGAGCATTTT. The chain employs TRBV15 and TRBJ1-5; 7 nucleotides align to TRBD1. This CDR3 has 14 amino acids. Germline values: CDR1 LNHNV, CDR2 YYDKDF (reference sequence). Trimming took 2 bases from V and 14 from J; bases not matched to a gene: 12.

This clonotype was counted ten times or more. The genes are TRBV6-5 and TRBJ1-2, with 7 bases aligning to TRBD1. The CDR3 consists of 14 residues. The germline gives CDR1 MNHEY, CDR2 SVGAGI. Germline trimming cut 8 bases from V and 4 bases from J; bases unmatched to any gene: 10. This CDR3 reads CASGGDSLFYGYTF. The CDR3 DNA sequence: TGTGCCAGCGGTGGGGACAGCCTATTCTATGGCTACACCTTC.

As regards this clonotype: This could be a read error, since a much larger clone is one nucleotide away. The chain carries TRBV9 and TRBJ1-1, with D unresolved. The length of the CDR3 is 12 residues. Germline CDR1 is SGDLS and CDR2 is YYNGEE. As DNA, the CDR3 is TGTGCCAGCAGCCCCGCTCTAGCTGAAGCTTCCTTT. Amino acid sequence: CASSPALAEASF. The whole variable domain, remainder taken from reference TRBV9 and TRBJ1-1, is DSGVTQTPKHLITATGQRVTLRCSPRSGDLSVYWYQQSLDQGLQFLIQYYNGEERAKGNILERFSAQQFPDLHSELNLSSLELGDSALYFCASSPALAEASFGQGTRLTVV.

The rearrangement uses TRBV5-6 and TRBJ1-4; the D gene is possibly TRBD1 (5 bases). The length of the CDR3 is 15 residues. The germline gives CDR1 SGHDT, CDR2 YYEEEE. The V and J ends lost 2 bases and 8 bases respectively, with 16 bases between them. The CDR3 protein is CASSFDGGSGEKLFF. CDR3 sequence (DNA): TGTGCCAGCAGCTTCGATGGGGGGAGTGGGGAAAAACTGTTTTTT.

On this clonotype itself: One end of the junction fails to match germline, which may point to a read error. This chain joins TRBV5-1 and TRBJ2-6, with 8 nucleotides matching TRBD1. CDR1 and CDR2 from the germline V gene are SGHRS and YFSETQ. This CDR3 comprises 18 residues. The CDR3 here is CASSLSGQGPSGANVLTF. For the CDR3, the DNA is TGTGCCAGCAGCTTGTCAGGACAGGGACCTTCGGGGGCCAACGTCCTGACTTTT.

CDR3 sequence reads: CASATRHLVRNTEAFF. The CDR3 nucleotides are TGTGCCAGCGCCACCCGACACTTAGTTAGGAACACTGAAGCTTTCTTT. V usage is TRBV6-1 and J usage is TRBJ1-1; the D is unclear. The V gene lost 8 bases and the J gene lost 1 base, with 20 bases spanning the gap. The CDR3 is made up of 16 amino acids. Germline V gives CDR1 MNHNS, CDR2 SASEGT.

This chain connects TRBV2 to TRBJ1-2; possible D gene TRBD1, 5 bases. Between the trimmed V and J ends, which lost 5 bases and 7 bases, there was a span of 23 bases. Germline CDR1 reads SNHLY; CDR2 reads FYNNEI. This CDR3 comprises 16 residues. The chain's CDR3 is CASSTSGTRGYGGYTF. DNA of the CDR3: TGTGCCAGCAGTACTAGCGGGACGAGGGGCTACGGTGGCTACACCTTC.

This chain links TRBV7-2 with TRBJ1-5; D is perhaps TRBD1 (6 bases). Trimming cost V 5 bases and J 5 bases, with 13 bases left between them. The CDR3 spans 14 residues. Germline-derived CDR1 and CDR2 are SGHTA and FQGNSA. The CDR3 protein is CASSPPAGDQPQHF. The CDR3 DNA follows: TGTGCCAGCAGCCCCCCCGCAGGGGATCAGCCCCAGCATTTT.

This clonotype was found many times. The J gene is TRBJ1-6, the V gene TRBV20-1; perhaps TRBD1 as D (5 bases). Germline values: CDR1 DFQATT, CDR2 SNEGSKA (reference sequence). The CDR3 loop spans 15 amino acids. Trimming removed 8 bases from V and 6 bases from J, with 20 bases in between. The CDR3 here is CSTPGGPWSNSPLHF. The CDR3 nucleotides are TGCAGTACCCCCGGGGGACCCTGGAGTAATTCACCCCTCCACTTT.

This clonotype was picked up many times. The rearrangement links TRBV15 to TRBJ1-1, with D uncertain. V shed 1 base and J shed 1 base, with 7 bases lying between them. The CDR3 length is 14 residues. Germline-derived CDR1 and CDR2 are LNHNV and YYDKDF (reference sequence). CDR3 nucleotides: TGTGCCACCAGCAGAGGCTTAGCGAACACTGAAGCTTTCTTT. Amino acid sequence: CATSRGLANTEAFF.

This clonotype was observed many times. J is TRBJ2-7 and V is TRBV29-1; D is unresolved. Germline V gene data show CDR1 as SQVTM and CDR2 as ANQGSEA. The CDR3 extends over 14 amino acids. Trimming took 3 bases from V and 5 from J, leaving 17 bases between them. This chain's CDR3 is CSVESVGKRNEQYF. Written as DNA, the CDR3 is TGCAGCGTTGAGTCGGTGGGAAAGCGCAACGAGCAGTACTTC.

For this clonotype: It may be a read error: a sequence one base away is much more abundant. This chain uses TRBV24-1 with TRBJ2-7, with 9 positions matching TRBD1. The CDR3 has 15 amino acids. CDR1 and CDR2 (germline): KGHDR, SFDVKD. V lost 3 bases and J lost 1; bases outside the gene matches: 3. The CDR3 DNA sequence: TGTGCCACCAGTGATACCGGGACAGGGTCCTACGAGCAGTACTTC. This codes for CATSDTGTGSYEQYF.

This clonotype was counted between two and nine times. The chain links TRBV28 to TRBJ1-5; possibly TRBD1 for D (5 bases). V lost 11 bases, J lost 5 bases, and 13 bases lay in between. From germline, CDR1 is MDHEN and CDR2 SYDVKM. The CDR3 runs 12 residues. As DNA, the CDR3 is TGTGCCGGTGGGGGACGTGATCAGCCCCAGCATTTT. It encodes CAGGGRDQPQHF.

This chain links TRBV7-9 with TRBJ1-5; a possible D gene is TRBD1 (6 bases). Germline CDR1 and CDR2: SEHNR and FQNEAQ (reference sequence). This CDR3 has 18 residues. Trimming stripped 5 bases from V and 4 bases from J, with 24 bases between. DNA of the CDR3: TGTGCCAGCAGCCGCTCCCGCGGGGTGGGGGGCAAGAATCAGCCCCAGCATTTT. Translating it yields CASSRSRGVGGKNQPQHF.

This clonotype occurred many times. The rearrangement uses TRBV7-6 and TRBJ1-4; D is possibly TRBD1 (6 bases). Germline V gene sequence: CDR1 SGHVS, CDR2 FNYEAQ. The CDR3 consists of 14 residues. V lost 9 bases and J lost 3, with 14 bases in between. CDR3 bases: TGTGCCAGTAAGGACAGTTGGGCTAATGAAAAACTGTTTTTT. Its translation: CASKDSWANEKLFF.

This clonotype was found many times. Here the CDR3 DNA reads TGTGCCACCAGCAGCGTAGGAGGGCTTAATCAGCCCCAGCATTTT. Translation gives CATSSVGGLNQPQHF. V usage is TRBV15 and J usage is TRBJ1-5, with D hard to call. The germline V and J ends were trimmed by 3 bases and 4 bases, with 13 bases remaining between them. This CDR3 is built from 15 residues. CDR1 and CDR2 (germline): LNHNV, YYDKDF (reference sequence).

This clonotype was detected many times. The CDR3 is CAISESQARYGYTF. The CDR3 DNA reads as TGTGCCATCAGTGAGTCCCAAGCTCGGTATGGCTACACCTTC. The V call is TRBV10-3, the J call TRBJ1-2; D not certain. Germline V gene sequence: CDR1 ENHRY, CDR2 SYGVKD. CDR3 length: 14 amino acids. Trimming stripped 0 bases from V and 5 bases from J, with 10 bases between.

In the case of this clonotype: Possible read error: a much larger clone is one base away. This chain links TRBV29-1 with TRBJ2-7; the match to TRBD1 covers 8 bases. CDR1 and CDR2 (germline): SQVTM, ANQGSEA. The V gene end was trimmed by 7 bases and the J gene end by 2 bases; junction bases not matched to a gene: 13. The CDR3 consists of 15 residues. This CDR3 reads CSAANGPGGPYEQYF. DNA for the CDR3: TGCAGCGCCGCTAACGGTCCAGGGGGCCCCTACGAGCAGTACTTC.

This chain's CDR3 is CASSYGTDYYEQYF. For the CDR3, the DNA is TGTGCCAGCAGTTACGGGACAGACTACTACGAGCAGTACTTC. J is TRBJ2-7 and V is TRBV6-5; 7 positions agree with TRBD1. V shed 2 bases and J 3 bases; nucleotides not matched to a gene: 4. CDR1 and CDR2 from the germline V gene are MNHEY and SVGAGI. The CDR3 is 14 residues long.

J is TRBJ2-7 and V is TRBV29-1; possibly TRBD1 or TRBD2 for D (5 bases each). Trimming cost V 6 bases and J 3 bases, with 12 bases left between them. This CDR3 contains 12 residues. Germline CDR1 reads SQVTM; CDR2 reads ANQGSEA. In DNA form, the CDR3 reads TGCAGCGTGGATGGGGACGACTACGAGCAGTACTTC. Encoded protein: CSVDGDDYEQYF.

This clonotype was seen ten or more times. The chain is built from TRBV10-3 and TRBJ1-6; no definite D call. Germline V gives CDR1 ENHRY, CDR2 SYGVKD. The CDR3 length is 15 residues. V was cut by 10 bases and J by 7 bases, with 20 bases left in between. This chain's CDR3 is CATNLSDLENSPLHF. DNA of the CDR3: TGTGCCACCAACCTTTCAGACCTAGAGAATTCACCCCTCCACTTT.

The table lists this clonotype with a few counts. This chain joins TRBV6-5 and TRBJ2-7; tentative D call: TRBD2 (6 bases). Trimming left V 6 bases short and J 0 bases short, with 15 bases between. The CDR3 spans 15 residues. From germline, CDR1 is MNHEY and CDR2 SVGAGI. The DNA of the CDR3 is TGTGCCAGCAGCGAAGCGGAGGGGAACTCCTACGAGCAGTACTTC. Translating gives CASSEAEGNSYEQYF.

This clonotype occurred many times. The gene calls are TRBV7-2 and TRBJ1-2; D remains ambiguous. This CDR3 contains 14 residues. V was clipped by 1 base and J by 3 bases, with 9 bases between them. Germline CDR1 reads SGHTA; CDR2 reads FQGNSA. CDR3 in amino acids: CASSLVGQDYGYTF. The CDR3 DNA sequence: TGTGCCAGCAGCTTAGTAGGGCAGGACTATGGCTACACCTTC.

This clonotype was recorded at least ten times. This chain joins TRBV6-5 and TRBJ1-6; possibly TRBD1 for D (5 bases). Trimming took 5 bases from V and 8 from J, leaving 13 bases between them. This CDR3 comprises 14 residues. From germline, CDR1 is MNHEY and CDR2 SVGAGI. The CDR3 coding sequence is TGTGCCAGCAGTGAGAGGGACGATGATTCACCCCTCCACTTT. Translation gives CASSERDDDSPLHF.

In its sample, this clonotype was seen many times. This chain uses TRBV7-8 with TRBJ1-1; D gene ambiguous. Trimming left V 1 base short and J 1 base short, with 10 bases between. The CDR3 is made up of 15 amino acids. The germline V gene encodes CDR1 SGHVS and CDR2 FQNEAQ. As DNA, the CDR3 is TGTGCCAGCAGCTTAGGCCACCCCAGGAACACTGAAGCTTTCTTT. It is translated as CASSLGHPRNTEAFF.